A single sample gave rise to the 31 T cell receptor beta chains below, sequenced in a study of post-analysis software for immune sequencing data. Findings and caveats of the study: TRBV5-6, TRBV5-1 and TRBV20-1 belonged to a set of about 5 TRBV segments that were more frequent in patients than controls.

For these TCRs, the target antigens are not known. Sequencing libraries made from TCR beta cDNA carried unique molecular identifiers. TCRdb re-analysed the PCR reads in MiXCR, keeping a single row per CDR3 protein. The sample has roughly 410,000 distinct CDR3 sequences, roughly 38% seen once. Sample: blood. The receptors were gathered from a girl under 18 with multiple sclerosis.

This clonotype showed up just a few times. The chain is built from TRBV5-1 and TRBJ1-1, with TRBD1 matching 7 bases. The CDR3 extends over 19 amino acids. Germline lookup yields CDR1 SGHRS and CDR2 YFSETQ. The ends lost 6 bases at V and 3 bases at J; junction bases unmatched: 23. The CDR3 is CASTLYRYRGLTGDTEAFF. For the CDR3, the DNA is TGCGCCAGCACCCTCTACCGATACAGGGGACTCACGGGGGACACTGAAGCTTTCTTT. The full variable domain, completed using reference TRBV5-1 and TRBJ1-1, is KAGVTQTPRYLIKTRGQQVTLSCSPISGHRSVSWYQQTPGQGLQFLFEYFSETQRNKGNFPGRFSGRQFSNSRSEMNVSTLELGDSALYLCASTLYRYRGLTGDTEAFFGQGTRLTVV.

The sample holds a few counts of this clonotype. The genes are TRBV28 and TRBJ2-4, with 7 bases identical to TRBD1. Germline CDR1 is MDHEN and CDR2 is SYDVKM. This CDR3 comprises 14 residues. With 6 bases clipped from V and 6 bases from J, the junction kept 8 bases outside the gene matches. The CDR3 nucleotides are TGTGCCAGCAGCCGACAGGGCAATGCAAACATTCAGTACTTC. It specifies CASSRQGNANIQYF.

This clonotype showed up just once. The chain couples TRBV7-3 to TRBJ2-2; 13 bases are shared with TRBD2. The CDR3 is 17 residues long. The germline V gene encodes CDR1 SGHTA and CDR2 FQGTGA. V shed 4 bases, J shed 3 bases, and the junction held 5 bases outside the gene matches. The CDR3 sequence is CASSSSGLAGDTGELFF. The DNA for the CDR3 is TGTGCCAGCAGCTCCTCAGGACTAGCGGGGGACACCGGGGAGCTGTTTTTT.

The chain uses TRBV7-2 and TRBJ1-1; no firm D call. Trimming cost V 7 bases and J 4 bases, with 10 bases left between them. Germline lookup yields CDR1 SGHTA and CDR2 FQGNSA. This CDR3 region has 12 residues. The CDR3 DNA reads TGTGCCAGCAATTCATGGGGCACTGAAGCTTTCTTT. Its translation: CASNSWGTEAFF.

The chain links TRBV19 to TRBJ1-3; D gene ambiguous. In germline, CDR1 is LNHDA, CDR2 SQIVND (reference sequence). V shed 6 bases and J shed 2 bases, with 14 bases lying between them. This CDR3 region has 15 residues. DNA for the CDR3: TGTGCCAGTAGGACCACGAGTTTGGCTGGAAACACCATATATTTT. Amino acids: CASRTTSLAGNTIYF.

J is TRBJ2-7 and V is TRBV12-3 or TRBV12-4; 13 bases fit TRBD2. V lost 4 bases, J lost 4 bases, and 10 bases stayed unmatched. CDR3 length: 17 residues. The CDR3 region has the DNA TGTGCCAGCAGTTCGACTAGCGGGGGGCCATCGGGTTACGAGCAGTACTTC. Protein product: CASSSTSGGPSGYEQYF.

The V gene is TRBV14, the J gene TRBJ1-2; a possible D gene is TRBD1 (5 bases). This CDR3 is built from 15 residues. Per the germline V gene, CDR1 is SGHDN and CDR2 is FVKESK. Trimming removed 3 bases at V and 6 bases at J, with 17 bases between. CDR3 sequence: CASSHRPDLGDGYTF. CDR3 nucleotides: TGTGCCAGCAGCCACCGACCCGATTTAGGGGATGGCTACACCTTC.

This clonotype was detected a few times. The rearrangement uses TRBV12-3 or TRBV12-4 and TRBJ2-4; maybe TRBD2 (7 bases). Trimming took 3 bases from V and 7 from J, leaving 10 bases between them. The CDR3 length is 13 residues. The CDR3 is CASSFGGPNIQYF. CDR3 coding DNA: TGTGCCAGCAGTTTCGGGGGGCCGAACATTCAGTACTTC.

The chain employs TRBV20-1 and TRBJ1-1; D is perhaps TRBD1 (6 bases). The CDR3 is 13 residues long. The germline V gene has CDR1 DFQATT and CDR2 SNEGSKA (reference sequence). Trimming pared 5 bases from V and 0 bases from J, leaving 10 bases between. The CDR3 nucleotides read TGCAGTGCTTACAGGGCCATGAACACTGAAGCTTTCTTT. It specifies CSAYRAMNTEAFF.

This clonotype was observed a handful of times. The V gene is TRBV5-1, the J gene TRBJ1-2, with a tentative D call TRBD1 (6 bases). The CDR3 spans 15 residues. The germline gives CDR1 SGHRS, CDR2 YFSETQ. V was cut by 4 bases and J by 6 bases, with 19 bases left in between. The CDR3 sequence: CASSLRTAPLNGYTF. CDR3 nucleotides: TGCGCCAGCAGCCTAAGGACAGCGCCTTTGAATGGCTACACCTTC.

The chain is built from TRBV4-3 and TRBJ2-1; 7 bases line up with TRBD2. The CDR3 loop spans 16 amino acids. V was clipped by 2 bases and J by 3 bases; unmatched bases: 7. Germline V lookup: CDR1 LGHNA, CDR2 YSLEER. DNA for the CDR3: TGCGCCAGCAGCCAAAGTTTCCTAGCGGACTACAATGAGCAGTTCTTC. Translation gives CASSQSFLADYNEQFF.

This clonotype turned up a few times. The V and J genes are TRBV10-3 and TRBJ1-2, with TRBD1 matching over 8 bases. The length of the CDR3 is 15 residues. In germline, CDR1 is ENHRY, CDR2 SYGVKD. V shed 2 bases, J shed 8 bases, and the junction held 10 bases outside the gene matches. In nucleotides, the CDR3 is TGTGCCATCAGTGAGAGTGGACAGGGTGGAGTAGGCTACACCTTC. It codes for CAISESGQGGVGYTF.

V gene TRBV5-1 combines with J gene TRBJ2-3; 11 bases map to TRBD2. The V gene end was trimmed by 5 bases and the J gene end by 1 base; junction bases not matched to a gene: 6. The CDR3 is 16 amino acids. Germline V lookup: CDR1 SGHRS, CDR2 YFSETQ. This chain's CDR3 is CASSYYSGGGTDTQYF. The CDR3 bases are TGCGCCAGCAGTTATTATAGCGGGGGGGGCACAGATACGCAGTATTTT.

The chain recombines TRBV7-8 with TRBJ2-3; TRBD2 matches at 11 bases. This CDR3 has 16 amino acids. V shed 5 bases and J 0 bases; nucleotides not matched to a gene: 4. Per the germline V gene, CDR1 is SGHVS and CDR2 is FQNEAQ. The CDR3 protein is CASSARLAGSTDTQYF. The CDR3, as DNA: TGTGCCAGCAGCGCCCGACTAGCGGGGAGCACAGATACGCAGTATTTT.

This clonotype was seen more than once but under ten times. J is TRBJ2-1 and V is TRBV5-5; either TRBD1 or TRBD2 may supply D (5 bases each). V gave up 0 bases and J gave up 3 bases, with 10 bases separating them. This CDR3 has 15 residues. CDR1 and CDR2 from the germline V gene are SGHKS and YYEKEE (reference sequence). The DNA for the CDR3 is TGTGCCAGCAGCTTGGCCGGGGCCGGCTACAATGAGCAGTTCTTC. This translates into CASSLAGAGYNEQFF.

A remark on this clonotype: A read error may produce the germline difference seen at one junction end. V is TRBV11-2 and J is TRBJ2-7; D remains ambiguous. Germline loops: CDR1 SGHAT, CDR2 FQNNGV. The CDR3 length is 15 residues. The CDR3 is CVSSSIRERNYEQYF. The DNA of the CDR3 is TGTGTCAGCAGCTCCATAAGGGAAAGGAACTACGAGCAGTACTTC. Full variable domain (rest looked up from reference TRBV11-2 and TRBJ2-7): EAGVAQSPRYKIIEKRQSVAFWCNPISGHATLYWYQQILGQGPKLLIQFQNNGVVDDSQLPKDRFSAERLKGVDSTLKIQPAKLEDSAVYLCVSSSIRERNYEQYFGPGTRLTVT.

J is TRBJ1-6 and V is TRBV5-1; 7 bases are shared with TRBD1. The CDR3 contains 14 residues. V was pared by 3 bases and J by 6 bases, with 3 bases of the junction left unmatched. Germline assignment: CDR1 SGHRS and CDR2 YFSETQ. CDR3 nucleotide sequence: TGCGCCAGCAGCTGGGACAGAACTAATTCACCCCTCCACTTT. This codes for CASSWDRTNSPLHF.

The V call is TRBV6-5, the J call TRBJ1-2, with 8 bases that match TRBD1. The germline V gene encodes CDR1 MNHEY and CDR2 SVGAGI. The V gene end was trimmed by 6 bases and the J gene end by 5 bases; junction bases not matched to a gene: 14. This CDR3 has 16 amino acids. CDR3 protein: CASRPTTGALGYGYTF. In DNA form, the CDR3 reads TGTGCCAGCAGACCCACGACAGGGGCCCTTGGGTATGGCTACACCTTC.

The CDR3 loop is CASSVEPSGGEEQFF. CDR3 nucleotide sequence: TGTGCCAGCAGCGTAGAGCCTAGCGGGGGGGAGGAGCAGTTCTTC. The V call is TRBV9, the J call TRBJ2-1; 12 bases line up with TRBD2. After removal of 0 bases from V and 10 bases from J, the junction contained 5 bases not matched to a gene. This CDR3 spans 15 amino acids. In germline, CDR1 is SGDLS, CDR2 YYNGEE.

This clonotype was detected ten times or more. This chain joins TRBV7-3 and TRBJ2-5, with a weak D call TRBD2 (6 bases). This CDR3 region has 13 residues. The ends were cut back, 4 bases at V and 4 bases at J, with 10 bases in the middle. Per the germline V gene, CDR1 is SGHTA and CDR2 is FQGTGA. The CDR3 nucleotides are TGTGCCAGCAGCTCGGGAGTGTCAGAGACCCAGTACTTC. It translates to CASSSGVSETQYF.

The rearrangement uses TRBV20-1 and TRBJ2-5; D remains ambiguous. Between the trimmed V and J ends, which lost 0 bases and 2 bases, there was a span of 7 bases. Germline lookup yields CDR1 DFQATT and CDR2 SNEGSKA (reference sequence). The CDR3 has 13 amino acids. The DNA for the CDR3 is TGCAGTGCTAGAGACGGCCTACAAGAGACCCAGTACTTC. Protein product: CSARDGLQETQYF.

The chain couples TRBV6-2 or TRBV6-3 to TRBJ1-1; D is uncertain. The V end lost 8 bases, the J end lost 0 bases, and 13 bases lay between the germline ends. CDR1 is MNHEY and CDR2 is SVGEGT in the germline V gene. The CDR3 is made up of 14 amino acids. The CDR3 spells CASVSYGVNTEAFF. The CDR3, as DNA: TGTGCCAGCGTCTCATACGGGGTGAACACTGAAGCTTTCTTT.

Written as DNA, the CDR3 is TGCAGCGTTGATCGAGGACCTTACACCTTC. Translation: CSVDRGPYTF. V and J are TRBV29-1 and TRBJ1-2; no clear D. The CDR3 extends over 10 amino acids. CDR1 and CDR2 (germline): SQVTM, ANQGSEA. V dropped 3 bases and J dropped 11 bases, with 10 bases sitting between them.

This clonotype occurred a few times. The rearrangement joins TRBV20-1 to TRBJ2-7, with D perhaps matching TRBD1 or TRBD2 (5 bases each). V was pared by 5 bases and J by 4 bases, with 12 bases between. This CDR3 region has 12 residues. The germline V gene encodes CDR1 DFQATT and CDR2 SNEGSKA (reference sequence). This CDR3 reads CSAPGGRYEQYF. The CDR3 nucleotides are TGCAGTGCTCCTGGGGGTCGATACGAGCAGTACTTC.

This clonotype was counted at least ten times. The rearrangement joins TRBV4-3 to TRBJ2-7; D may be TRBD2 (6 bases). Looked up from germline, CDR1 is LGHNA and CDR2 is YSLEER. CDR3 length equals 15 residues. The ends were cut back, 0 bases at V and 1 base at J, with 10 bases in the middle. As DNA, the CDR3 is TGCGCCAGCAGCCAAGATCCTAGCGCTTCCTACGAGCAGTACTTC. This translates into CASSQDPSASYEQYF.

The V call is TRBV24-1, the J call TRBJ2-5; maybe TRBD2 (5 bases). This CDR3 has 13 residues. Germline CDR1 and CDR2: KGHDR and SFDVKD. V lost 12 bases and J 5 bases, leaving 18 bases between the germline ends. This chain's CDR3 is CAPWGAAAETQYF. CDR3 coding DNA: TGTGCCCCGTGGGGAGCGGCGGCGGAGACCCAGTACTTC.

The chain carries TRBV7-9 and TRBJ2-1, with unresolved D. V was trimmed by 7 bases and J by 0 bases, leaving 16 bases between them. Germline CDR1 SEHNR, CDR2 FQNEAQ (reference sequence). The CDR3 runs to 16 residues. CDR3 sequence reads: CASNLDVISSYNEQFF. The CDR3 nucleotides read TGTGCCAGCAACCTGGACGTAATCAGCTCCTACAATGAGCAGTTCTTC.

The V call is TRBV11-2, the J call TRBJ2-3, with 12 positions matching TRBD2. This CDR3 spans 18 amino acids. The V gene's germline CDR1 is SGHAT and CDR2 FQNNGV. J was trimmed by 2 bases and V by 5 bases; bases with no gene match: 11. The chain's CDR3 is CASSRGVTSGGYTDTQYF. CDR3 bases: TGTGCCAGCAGCCGAGGGGTGACTAGCGGGGGTTACACAGATACGCAGTATTTT.

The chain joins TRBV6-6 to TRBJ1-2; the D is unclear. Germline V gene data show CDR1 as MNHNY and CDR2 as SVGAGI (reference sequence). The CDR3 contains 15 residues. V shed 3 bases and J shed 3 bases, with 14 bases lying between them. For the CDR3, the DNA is TGTGCCAGCAGTTATAGAGGGCAGGAAGACTATGGCTACACCTTC. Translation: CASSYRGQEDYGYTF.

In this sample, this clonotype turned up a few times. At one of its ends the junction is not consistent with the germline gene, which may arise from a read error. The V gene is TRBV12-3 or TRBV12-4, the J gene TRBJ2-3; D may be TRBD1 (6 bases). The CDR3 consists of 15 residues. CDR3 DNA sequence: TGTGCCGGCAGTTTCTTATCGGCAGGGGCAGATACGCAGTATTTT. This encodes CAGSFLSAGADTQYF.

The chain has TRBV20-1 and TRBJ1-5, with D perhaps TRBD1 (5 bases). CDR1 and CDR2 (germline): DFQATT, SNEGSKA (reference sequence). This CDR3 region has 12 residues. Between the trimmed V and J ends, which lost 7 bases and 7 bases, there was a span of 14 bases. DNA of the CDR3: TGCAGTGTCCGGGGCAATGGGCAGCCCCAGCATTTT. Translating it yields CSVRGNGQPQHF.